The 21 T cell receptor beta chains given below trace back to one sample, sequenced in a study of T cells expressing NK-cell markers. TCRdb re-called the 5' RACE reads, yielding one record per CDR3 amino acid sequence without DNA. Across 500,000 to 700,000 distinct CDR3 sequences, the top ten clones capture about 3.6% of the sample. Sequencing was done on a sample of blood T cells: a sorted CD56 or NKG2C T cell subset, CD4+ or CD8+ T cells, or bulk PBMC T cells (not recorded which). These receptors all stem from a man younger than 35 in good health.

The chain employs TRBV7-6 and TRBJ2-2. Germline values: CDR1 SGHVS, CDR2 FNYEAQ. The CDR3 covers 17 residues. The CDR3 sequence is CASSLGTDPQNTGELFF. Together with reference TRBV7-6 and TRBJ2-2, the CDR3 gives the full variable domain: GAGVSQSPRYKVTKRGQDVALRCDPISGHVSLYWYRQALGQGPEFLTYFNYEAQQDKSGLPNDRFSAERPEGSISTLTIQRTEQRDSAMYRCASSLGTDPQNTGELFFGEGSRLTVL.

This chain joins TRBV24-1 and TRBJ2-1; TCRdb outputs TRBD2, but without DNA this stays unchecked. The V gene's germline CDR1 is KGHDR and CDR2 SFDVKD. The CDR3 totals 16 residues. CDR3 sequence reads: CATSDLDREGRDEQFF.

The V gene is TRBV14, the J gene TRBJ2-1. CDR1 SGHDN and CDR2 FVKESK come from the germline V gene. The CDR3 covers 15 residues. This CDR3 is CASSQETGPYNEQFF. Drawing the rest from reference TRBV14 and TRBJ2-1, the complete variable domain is EAGVTQFPSHSVIEKGQTVTLRCDPISGHDNLYWYRRVMGKEIKFLLHFVKESKQDESGMPNNRFLAERTGGTYSTLKVQPAELEDSGVYFCASSQETGPYNEQFFGPGTRLTVL.

CDR3 sequence: CSAPLGLFYEQYF. This chain links TRBV20-1 with TRBJ2-7; TCRdb reports TRBD1, a call that lacks DNA to check it against. The germline gives CDR1 DFQATT, CDR2 SNEGSKA (reference sequence). The CDR3 runs 13 residues.

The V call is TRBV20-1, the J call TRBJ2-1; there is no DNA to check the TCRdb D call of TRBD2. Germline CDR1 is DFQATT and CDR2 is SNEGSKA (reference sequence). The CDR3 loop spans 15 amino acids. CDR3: CSADRGRGSGDEQFF.

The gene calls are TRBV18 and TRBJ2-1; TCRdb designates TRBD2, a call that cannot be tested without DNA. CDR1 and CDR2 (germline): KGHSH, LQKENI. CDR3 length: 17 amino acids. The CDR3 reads CASSPPTSGRSYNEQFF.

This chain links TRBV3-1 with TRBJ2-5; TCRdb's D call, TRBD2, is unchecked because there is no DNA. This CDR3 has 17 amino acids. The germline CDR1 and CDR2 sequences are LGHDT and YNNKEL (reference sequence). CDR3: CASSYNTGTSGRETQYF.

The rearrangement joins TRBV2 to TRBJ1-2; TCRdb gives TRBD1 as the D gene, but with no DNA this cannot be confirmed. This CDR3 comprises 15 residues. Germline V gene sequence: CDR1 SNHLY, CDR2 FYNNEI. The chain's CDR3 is CASSEIKGGTDGYTF.

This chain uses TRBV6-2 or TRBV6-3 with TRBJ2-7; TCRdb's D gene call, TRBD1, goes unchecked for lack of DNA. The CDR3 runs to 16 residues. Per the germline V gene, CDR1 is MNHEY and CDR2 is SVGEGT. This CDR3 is CASSYSRQVNSYEQYF.

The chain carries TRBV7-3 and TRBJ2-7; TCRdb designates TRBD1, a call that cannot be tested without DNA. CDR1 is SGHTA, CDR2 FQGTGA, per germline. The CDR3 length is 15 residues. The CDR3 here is CASSLVPDGSYEQYF.

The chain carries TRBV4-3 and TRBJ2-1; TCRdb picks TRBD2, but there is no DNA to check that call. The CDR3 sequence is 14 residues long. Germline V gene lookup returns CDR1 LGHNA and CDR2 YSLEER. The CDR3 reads CASSQAGGPSEQFF.

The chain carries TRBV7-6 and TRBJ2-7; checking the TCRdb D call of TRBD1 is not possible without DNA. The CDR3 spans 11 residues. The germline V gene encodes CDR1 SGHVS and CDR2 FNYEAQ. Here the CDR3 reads CASGTVYEQYF. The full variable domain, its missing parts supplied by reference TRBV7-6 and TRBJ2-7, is GAGVSQSPRYKVTKRGQDVALRCDPISGHVSLYWYRQALGQGPEFLTYFNYEAQQDKSGLPNDRFSAERPEGSISTLTIQRTEQRDSAMYRCASGTVYEQYFGPGTRLTVT.

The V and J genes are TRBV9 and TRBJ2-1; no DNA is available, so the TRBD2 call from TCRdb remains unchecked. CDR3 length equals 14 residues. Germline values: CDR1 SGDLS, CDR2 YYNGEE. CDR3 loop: CASSVGGGDNEQFF.

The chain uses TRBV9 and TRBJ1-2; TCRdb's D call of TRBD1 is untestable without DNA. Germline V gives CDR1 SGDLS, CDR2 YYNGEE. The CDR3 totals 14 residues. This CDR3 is CASSVATGGTIYTF.

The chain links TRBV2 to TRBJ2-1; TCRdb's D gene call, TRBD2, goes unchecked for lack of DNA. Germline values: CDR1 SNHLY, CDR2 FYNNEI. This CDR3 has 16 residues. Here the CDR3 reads CASSDTGTRAAGEQFF.

This chain's CDR3 is CASSGQGRGTEAFF. The chain links TRBV2 to TRBJ1-1; TCRdb indicates TRBD1, and absent DNA this call remains unverified. This CDR3 spans 14 amino acids. Germline loops: CDR1 SNHLY, CDR2 FYNNEI.

CDR3 in amino acids: CASSQDYSSGTGELFF. The chain uses TRBV4-1 and TRBJ2-2; TCRdb's assignment of TRBD2 cannot be checked, as there is no DNA. The germline gives CDR1 MGHRA, CDR2 YSYEKL. There are 16 residues in the CDR3.

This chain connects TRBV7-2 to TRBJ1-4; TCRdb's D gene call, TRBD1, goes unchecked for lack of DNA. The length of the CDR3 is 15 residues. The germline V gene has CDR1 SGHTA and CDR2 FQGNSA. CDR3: CASSPRDRVDEKLFF.

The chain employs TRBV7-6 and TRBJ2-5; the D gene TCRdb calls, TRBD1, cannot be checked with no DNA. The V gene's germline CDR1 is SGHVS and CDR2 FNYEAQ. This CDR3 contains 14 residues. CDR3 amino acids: CASSARQGGETQYF.

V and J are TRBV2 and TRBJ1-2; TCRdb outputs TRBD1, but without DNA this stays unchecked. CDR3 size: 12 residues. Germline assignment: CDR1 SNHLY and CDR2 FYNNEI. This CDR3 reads CASTQGIGGYTF.

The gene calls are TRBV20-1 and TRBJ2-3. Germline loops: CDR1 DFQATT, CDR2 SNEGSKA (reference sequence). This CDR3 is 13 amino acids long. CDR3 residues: CSASRTSGDTQYF.